This TCR beta chain comes out of a study of blood T cell repertoires in COVID-19. Study summary: COVID-19 samples collected from the United States, Italy and Spain covered acute and convalescent phases.

In the original workflow: Reference gene primers were amplified, and this amplification served to estimate nucleated cell counts. TCRdb's copy holds only in-frame clones and misses some; the assay was immunoSEQ multiplex PCR. The V and J calls and clone size are taken from that table; D and trimming were inferred from the DNA. The sample yields about 120,000 clones, approximately 90% seen once. CDR1 and CDR2 from the germline V gene are MDHEN and SYDVKM. With V trimmed by 2 bases and J by 5 bases, 7 bases remained unmatched. This CDR3 is built from 15 residues. The material sequenced was peripheral blood. This chain uses TRBV28 with TRBJ2-7; 9 bases agree with TRBD1. This receptor was identified in a woman aged 45-60 years with acute or convalescent COVID-19. CDR3: CASSLNTGGRHEQYF. The DNA of the CDR3 is TGTGCCAGCAGTTTAAATACAGGGGGCCGGCACGAGCAGTACTTC.